The rows below give T cell receptor beta chains drawn from one sample of a study of T cells in localized non-small cell lung cancer. TCRdb keeps only in-frame clones here, not all; method: immunoSEQ multiplex PCR. The sample lists about 40,000 clones, approximately 86% occurring once. The specimen comprised peripheral blood, sampled before any cancer treatment. All receptors derive from a man aged 18 to 49 with stage I lung adenocarcinoma. Both conserved end residues are part of each CDR3. D genes are given only for firm matches. Size is stated for part of the rows, as once, few or many counts, or as a class when the clone is expanded.

DNA,CDR3,J,V,D,size
TGTGCCAGCAGCCAAGATGCCCCTCCGGAGCAGTACTTC,CASSQDAPPEQYF,TRBJ2-7,TRBV4-2,-,-
TGTGCCTGGAGTGTATCATATTCAGAGTGGGACAGGGTAGCTTTCTTT,CAWSVSYSEWDRVAFF,TRBJ1-1,TRBV30,TRBD1,once
TGTGCCAGCAGTGGACAGGGATACGGCTACACCTTC,CASSGQGYGYTF,TRBJ1-2,TRBV6-1,TRBD1,-
TGTGCCAGCAGCTCCGGATTATACAGGGCGAATAACTATGGCTACACCTTC,CASSSGLYRANNYGYTF,TRBJ1-2,TRBV7-8,-,-
TGTGCCAGCAGCGCGAGGGAGGGCAATCAGCCCCAGCATTTT,CASSAREGNQPQHF,TRBJ1-5,TRBV7-2,-,once
TGCGCCAGCAGCTTGGGGTCGACGGGAGTTCAAGAGACCCAGTACTTC,CASSLGSTGVQETQYF,TRBJ2-5,TRBV5-1,-,-
TGTGCCAGCAGTCCATATGGGACTGAAGCTTTCTTT,CASSPYGTEAFF,TRBJ1-1,TRBV6-5,-,few
TGCGCCAGCAGCTTGGCGTCAGGGACCATGAACACTGAAGCTTTCTTT,CASSLASGTMNTEAFF,TRBJ1-1,TRBV5-1,-,-
TGTGCCAGCAGCCACCGGGCCAATAATTCACCCCTCCACTTT,CASSHRANNSPLHF,TRBJ1-6,TRBV13,-,once
TGTGCCAGTAGTCCCTTACTAGCGGGGGACCAAGAGACCCAGTACTTC,CASSPLLAGDQETQYF,TRBJ2-5,TRBV19,TRBD2,-
TGTGCCAGCAGCCCTAAGGGGGCGCTCACTGAAGCTTTCTTT,CASSPKGALTEAFF,TRBJ1-1,TRBV7-2,TRBD1,once
TGTGCCAGCAGCTTAGAAGTTGTCAGGGTCCATGGCTACACCTTC,CASSLEVVRVHGYTF,TRBJ1-2,TRBV7-9,-,-
TGTGCCAGCACCCCCCGACGGGACGTAGATACGCAGTATTTT,CASTPRRDVDTQYF,TRBJ2-3,TRBV5-5,-,-
TGTGCCAGCTCACCAACGACAGGGGGTACTGGAAACACCATATATTTT,CASSPTTGGTGNTIYF,TRBJ1-3,TRBV18,TRBD1,once
TGTGCCAGCAGTCTAGAGCGCAGGACTGAAGCTTTCTTT,CASSLERRTEAFF,TRBJ1-1,TRBV6-6,-,-
TGTGCCAGCAGCACGGCCATCTCTGGAAACACCATATATTTT,CASSTAISGNTIYF,TRBJ1-3,TRBV7-6,-,few
TGTGCCAGCAACCCCCGGGGTTCTAACTATGGCTACACCTTC,CASNPRGSNYGYTF,TRBJ1-2,TRBV25-1,-,-
TGTGCCAGCAGTTACTCCGAGGGGCCCGGGGAGCTGTTTTTT,CASSYSEGPGELFF,TRBJ2-2,TRBV6-6,-,-
TGCGCCAGCAGCCAGGGGCCCCCATCCTACAATGAGCAGTTCTTC,CASSQGPPSYNEQFF,TRBJ2-1,TRBV4-1,-,-
TGTGCCATCACGGCGGGGGATAAGGATGAGCAGTTCTTC,CAITAGDKDEQFF,TRBJ2-1,TRBV10-3,TRBD2,-
TGCGCCAGCAGCCTAATGTATGGCTACACCTTC,CASSLMYGYTF,TRBJ1-2,TRBV7-2,-,-
TGTGCCTGGAGTTACTCCGGCAACTTCGAGCAGTACTTC,CAWSYSGNFEQYF,TRBJ2-7,TRBV30,-,-
TGTGCCAGCAGCGGCCAGGGGGGGCTGAAGAACACTGAAGCTTTCTTT,CASSGQGGLKNTEAFF,TRBJ1-1,TRBV7-9,TRBD1,-
TGTGCCTGGAGGCAGGGGGTACCCCTCCACTTT,CAWRQGVPLHF,TRBJ1-6,TRBV30,TRBD1,-
TGTGCCAGCAGCTTAGCTGGGGCGGGGAGCACAGATACGCAGTATTTT,CASSLAGAGSTDTQYF,TRBJ2-3,TRBV7-2,-,-
TGTGCCAGCAGTTGGGACACAAATTCACCCCTCCACTTT,CASSWDTNSPLHF,TRBJ1-6,TRBV28,-,-
TGTGCCAGCAGCTTAGGGACAGGTCATAGCAATCAGCCCCAGCATTTT,CASSLGTGHSNQPQHF,TRBJ1-5,TRBV11-2,TRBD1,-
TGTGCCAGCAGCTTCCGCCCTAGTGATGAGCAGTTCTTC,CASSFRPSDEQFF,TRBJ2-1,TRBV5-6,-,-
TGTGCCAGCAGCGGAAGATGGACAGGGGCCGCCTACGAGCAGTACTTC,CASSGRWTGAAYEQYF,TRBJ2-7,TRBV7-8,TRBD1,-
TGTGCCAGCAGCGTAACGCAGGGGGCGCGGGGTGAAAAACTGTTTTTT,CASSVTQGARGEKLFF,TRBJ1-4,TRBV9,TRBD1,-
TGTGCCAGCAGTTCCCAAATCTCCTACGAGCAGTACTTC,CASSSQISYEQYF,TRBJ2-7,TRBV27,-,few
TGTGCCAGCAGTTTCCCTCTCCGGGACAGGGGAGGGGAGACCCAGTACTTC,CASSFPLRDRGGETQYF,TRBJ2-5,TRBV28,TRBD1,few
TGTGCCAGCAGCCGATCGGACCGTGAGCAGTACTTC,CASSRSDREQYF,TRBJ2-7,TRBV7-2,-,-
TGTGCCAGCAGCTCCGGGGACTATAGCAATCAGCCCCAGCATTTT,CASSSGDYSNQPQHF,TRBJ1-5,TRBV7-9,-,-
TGCGCCAGCTCCGGGGGGGGGAACTATGGCTACACCTTC,CASSGGGNYGYTF,TRBJ1-2,TRBV5-1,-,-
TGTGCCAGCAGCTTGTTAACAGTTCAAGCTTTCTTT,CASSLLTVQAFF,TRBJ1-1,TRBV5-3,-,-
TGTGCAAGTCGCTCCGGGACAGGGTATTTTTATAATTCACCCCTCCACTTT,CASRSGTGYFYNSPLHF,TRBJ1-6,TRBV12-2,-,-
TGTGCCAGCAGCTTGCGGACAGGGGAATCGGATACGCAGTATTTT,CASSLRTGESDTQYF,TRBJ2-3,TRBV7-3,TRBD1,-
TGTGCCATCAGTGAAACAGGGTACACAGATACGCAGTATTTT,CAISETGYTDTQYF,TRBJ2-3,TRBV10-3,-,few
TGTGCCAGCAGCAGGGACCGACAGGGGGCAGTGGCCACTGAAGCTTTCTTT,CASSRDRQGAVATEAFF,TRBJ1-1,TRBV5-4,TRBD1,-
TGTGCCACCAACCGGGACAGGGCGTCGGGGGGTCAGCCCCAGCATTTT,CATNRDRASGGQPQHF,TRBJ1-5,TRBV19,TRBD1,-